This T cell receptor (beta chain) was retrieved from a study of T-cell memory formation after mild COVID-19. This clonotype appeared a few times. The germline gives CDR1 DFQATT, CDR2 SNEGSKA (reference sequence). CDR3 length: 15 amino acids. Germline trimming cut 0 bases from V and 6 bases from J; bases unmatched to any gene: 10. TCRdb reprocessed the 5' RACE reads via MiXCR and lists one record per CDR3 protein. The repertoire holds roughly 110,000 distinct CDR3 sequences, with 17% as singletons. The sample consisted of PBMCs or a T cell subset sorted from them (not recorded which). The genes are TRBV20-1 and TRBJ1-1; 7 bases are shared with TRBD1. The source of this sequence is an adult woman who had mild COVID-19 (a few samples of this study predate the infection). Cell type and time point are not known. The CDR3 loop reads CSAREVDRIVSEAFF. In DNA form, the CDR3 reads TGCAGTGCTAGAGAGGTGGACAGGATTGTGTCTGAAGCTTTCTTT.